These 22 T cell receptor beta chains originate from one sample sequenced in a study of T cell responses to AZD1222 COVID-19 vaccine listed by TCRdb under 2021. The library was obtained by the immunoSEQ multiplex PCR assay. The immuneACCESS repertoire file appears here via TCRdb, limited to in-frame rearrangements. These files lack a portion of the clones; in checked studies, under half of the deficit traces to unresolved V genes, and the cause of the others is not known. In this sample the table shows around 150,000 clones, almost 85% of which occur a single time. The ten largest clones capture 7.9% of the sample. What this sample's time point label stands for: about 28 days (+/-7) after the second vaccine dose. What the treatment or condition label conveys for this sample: meningococcal conjugate vaccine given as trial control. This specimen consisted of peripheral blood, obtained 28 days after the second dose of the MenACWY control vaccine. These receptors all come from an adult who received the MenACWY meningococcal vaccine as a control.

V gene TRBV12-3 or TRBV12-4 combines with J gene TRBJ2-7, with TRBD1 matching over 7 bases. The CDR3 has 13 amino acids. V shed 2 bases, J shed 4 bases, and the junction held 2 bases outside the gene matches. CDR3 sequence reads: CASSLRGLYEQYF. The CDR3 DNA reads as TGTGCCAGCAGTTTAAGGGGGCTGTACGAGCAGTACTTC.

The genes are TRBV19 and TRBJ1-1; maybe TRBD1 (5 bases). The ends were cut back, 6 bases at V and 1 base at J, with 18 bases in the middle. The germline V gene has CDR1 LNHDA and CDR2 SQIVND (reference sequence). This CDR3 contains 16 residues. The CDR3 DNA follows: TGTGCCAGTAGCACCCTCTGGGCAGGGAAGAACACTGAAGCTTTCTTT. This translates into CASSTLWAGKNTEAFF.

The chain is built from TRBV4-1 and TRBJ2-1; D possibly corresponds to TRBD2 (5 bases). Trimming stripped 4 bases from V and 8 bases from J, with 12 bases between. Germline CDR1 and CDR2: MGHRA and YSYEKL. This CDR3 is built from 13 residues. Here the CDR3 DNA reads TGCGCCAGCAGCCCATGGACTCCCGATGAGCAGTTCTTC. It yields the protein CASSPWTPDEQFF.

The rearrangement uses TRBV7-8 and TRBJ2-5; 11 nucleotides line up with TRBD1. Germline V gene data show CDR1 as SGHVS and CDR2 as FQNEAQ. CDR3 length: 16 amino acids. The V and J ends lost 0 bases and 5 bases, in that order; junction bases with no gene match: 5. The CDR3 loop is CASSLARTGGLETQYF. The CDR3 nucleotides are TGTGCCAGCAGCTTAGCGCGGACAGGGGGCTTGGAGACCCAGTACTTC.

The genes are TRBV30 and TRBJ2-7; weak D call: TRBD2 (6 bases). Germline-derived CDR1 and CDR2 are GTSNPN and SVGIG (reference sequence). The CDR3 is 13 residues long. V was clipped by 4 bases and J by 3 bases, with 13 bases between them. The CDR3 is CAWTPNSGYEQYF. The CDR3 nucleotides read TGTGCCTGGACCCCCAATAGCGGCTACGAGCAGTACTTC. Supplemented by reference TRBV30 and TRBJ2-7, the full variable domain reads SQTIHQWPATLVQPVGSPLSLECTVEGTSNPNLYWYRQAAGRGLQLLFYSVGIGQISSEVPQNLSASRPQDRQFILSSKKLLLSDSGFYLCAWTPNSGYEQYFGPGTRLTVT.

The rearrangement joins TRBV2 to TRBJ2-7; 7 positions match TRBD1. V was clipped by 7 bases and J by 4 bases; unmatched bases: 13. CDR3 length: 15 residues. Germline CDR1 SNHLY, CDR2 FYNNEI. The CDR3 DNA is TGTGCCAGCACCAGAAGGACAGGTGGAGCTTACGAGCAGTACGTC. Protein: CASTRRTGGAYEQYV.

The rearrangement uses TRBV5-4 and TRBJ2-5; possible D gene TRBD1, 6 bases. Germline-derived CDR1 and CDR2 are SGHNT and YYREEE (reference sequence). The CDR3 totals 13 residues. V was pared by 4 bases and J by 2 bases, with 9 bases between. CDR3 bases: TGTGCCAGCAGCATAGGACAGCAAGAGACCCAGTACTTC. This codes for CASSIGQQETQYF.

This rearrangement joins TRBV7-2 to TRBJ2-2; D uncertain. The CDR3 is 14 residues long. Trimming took off 4 bases at V and 1 base at J, with 7 bases between the two ends. Per the germline V gene, CDR1 is SGHTA and CDR2 is FQGNSA. The CDR3, as DNA: TGTGCCAGCAGCTCGGGTGGGAACACCGGGGAGCTGTTTTTT. Its protein product is CASSSGGNTGELFF.

This clone appeared a few times. V gene TRBV2 combines with J gene TRBJ1-1, with 9 nucleotides matching TRBD1. The junction had 10 bases not matched to a gene; V was cut back by 6 bases and J by 5 bases. Germline V CDR1 and CDR2: SNHLY, FYNNEI. The CDR3 covers 15 residues. CDR3 loop: CASRDTGGAGTEAFF. CDR3 bases: TGTGCCAGCAGAGATACAGGGGGCGCGGGTACTGAAGCTTTCTTT. Together with reference TRBV2 and TRBJ1-1, the CDR3 gives the full variable domain: EPEVTQTPSHQVTQMGQEVILRCVPISNHLYFYWYRQILGQKVEFLVSFYNNEISEKSEIFDDQFSVERPDGSNFTLKIRSTKLEDSAMYFCASRDTGGAGTEAFFGQGTRLTVV.

V gene TRBV6-1 combines with J gene TRBJ2-7; D perhaps matches TRBD1 (5 bases). The germline V and J ends were trimmed by 2 bases and 3 bases, with 11 bases remaining between them. CDR3 length: 14 amino acids. Germline V gene data show CDR1 as MNHNS and CDR2 as SASEGT. As DNA, the CDR3 is TGTGCCAGCAGTGAAAGCCAGGGATACTACGAGCAGTACTTC. It codes for CASSESQGYYEQYF.

This clone has just a few counts. The chain has TRBV5-1 and TRBJ1-1; 8 bases match TRBD1. CDR3 size: 17 residues. The germline V gene has CDR1 SGHRS and CDR2 YFSETQ. V lost 4 bases and J lost 2; bases outside the gene matches: 13. In DNA form, the CDR3 reads TGCGCCAGCAGCCCTAGACAGGGGAGGTTCGACAACACTGAAGCTTTCTTT. Encoded protein: CASSPRQGRFDNTEAFF.

The rearrangement joins TRBV5-1 to TRBJ1-2; 9 bases match TRBD1. Trimming removed 6 bases from V and 6 bases from J; junction bases left unmatched: 9. CDR3 size: 14 residues. The germline gives CDR1 SGHRS, CDR2 YFSETQ. The CDR3 DNA reads TGCGCCAGCACCCGGGACAGGGAGGTGAATGGCTACACCTTC. It specifies CASTRDREVNGYTF.

The chain is built from TRBV4-1 and TRBJ1-5, with a weak D call TRBD1 (6 bases). The CDR3 covers 14 residues. Deletions cut 4 bases from V and 5 bases from J, with 12 bases between. Germline lookup yields CDR1 MGHRA and CDR2 YSYEKL. CDR3: CASSPTGYDQPQHF. In DNA, the CDR3 is TGCGCCAGCAGCCCTACAGGGTACGATCAGCCCCAGCATTTT.

The rearrangement uses TRBV6-4 and TRBJ1-2, with 8 bases matching TRBD1. The CDR3 extends over 12 amino acids. Germline assignment: CDR1 MRHNA and CDR2 SNTAGT. With V trimmed by 6 bases and J by 3 bases, 0 bases remained unmatched. CDR3 residues: CASRGQDYGYTF. CDR3 bases: TGTGCCAGCAGGGGACAGGACTATGGCTACACCTTC.

The chain is built from TRBV5-1 and TRBJ2-1, with unresolved D. The CDR3 runs 15 residues. V was cut by 6 bases and J by 1 base, with 14 bases left in between. The germline V gene encodes CDR1 SGHRS and CDR2 YFSETQ. This chain's CDR3 is CASNPGSSSYNEQFF. DNA for the CDR3: TGCGCCAGCAACCCCGGGTCATCTTCCTACAATGAGCAGTTCTTC.

The chain recombines TRBV28 with TRBJ2-2, with D perhaps TRBD1 or TRBD2 (5 bases each). The CDR3 runs to 16 residues. Trimming removed 6 bases at V and 0 bases at J, with 14 bases between. Germline V gives CDR1 MDHEN, CDR2 SYDVKM. The chain's CDR3 is CASRPPGTANTGELFF. CDR3 nucleotide sequence: TGTGCCAGCAGGCCGCCCGGGACGGCGAACACCGGGGAGCTGTTTTTT.

This rearrangement joins TRBV7-2 to TRBJ1-6, with 7 nucleotides matching TRBD1. The CDR3 totals 15 residues. CDR1 and CDR2 (germline): SGHTA, FQGNSA. V gave up 5 bases and J gave up 6 bases; unmatched junction bases: 7. CDR3 amino acids: CASSPAGQVNSPLHF. CDR3 sequence (DNA): TGTGCCAGCAGCCCCGCCGGACAGGTTAATTCACCCCTCCACTTT. Full variable domain (remainder filled in from reference TRBV7-2 and TRBJ1-6): GAGVSQSPSNKVTEKGKDVELRCDPISGHTALYWYRQSLGQGLEFLIYFQGNSAPDKSGLPSDRFSAERTGGSVSTLTIQRTQQEDSAVYLCASSPAGQVNSPLHFGNGTRLTVT.

V gene TRBV6-5 combines with J gene TRBJ2-7; 7 nucleotides match TRBD1. Per the germline V gene, CDR1 is MNHEY and CDR2 is SVGAGI. There are 13 residues in the CDR3. V shed 6 bases, J shed 3 bases, and the junction held 5 bases outside the gene matches. The CDR3 reads CASSFGQVYEQYV. The CDR3 coding sequence is TGTGCCAGCAGCTTCGGACAGGTCTACGAGCAGTACGTC.

The chain uses TRBV30 and TRBJ1-6, with D possibly matching TRBD1 (5 bases). Germline V gives CDR1 GTSNPN, CDR2 SVGIG (reference sequence). The CDR3 runs 16 residues. The V gene lost 4 bases and the J gene lost 0 bases, with 13 bases spanning the gap. The CDR3 region has the DNA TGTGCCTGGACCGTAGGGAGGGGCTCCTATAATTCACCCCTCCACTTT. Amino acid sequence: CAWTVGRGSYNSPLHF. Complete variable domain (other parts from reference TRBV30 and TRBJ1-6): SQTIHQWPATLVQPVGSPLSLECTVEGTSNPNLYWYRQAAGRGLQLLFYSVGIGQISSEVPQNLSASRPQDRQFILSSKKLLLSDSGFYLCAWTVGRGSYNSPLHFGNGTRLTVT.

The V call is TRBV7-9, the J call TRBJ2-1, with a weak D call TRBD1 (6 bases). Between the trimmed V and J ends, which lost 1 base and 4 bases, there was a span of 14 bases. The germline V gene encodes CDR1 SEHNR and CDR2 FQNEAQ (reference sequence). This CDR3 has 16 residues. CDR3 DNA sequence: TGTGCCAGCAGCTTAGGGCAGGACAGTAGGTACAATGAGCAGTTCTTC. Its protein is CASSLGQDSRYNEQFF.

The chain recombines TRBV20-1 with TRBJ2-3; no firm D call. V dropped 3 bases and J dropped 5 bases, with 3 bases sitting between them. Germline V gene sequence: CDR1 DFQATT, CDR2 SNEGSKA (reference sequence). The CDR3 length is 10 residues. CDR3 region: CSASGDTQYF. For the CDR3, the DNA is TGCAGTGCTAGCGGAGATACGCAGTATTTT.

The V gene is TRBV24-1, the J gene TRBJ2-1; 12 nucleotides align to TRBD1. From germline, CDR1 is KGHDR and CDR2 SFDVKD. The CDR3 runs 15 residues. Trimming at V came to 7 bases and at J to 9 bases, leaving 9 bases not matched to a gene. CDR3: CATRGTGGARAEQFF. The CDR3 DNA sequence: TGTGCCACCAGGGGGACAGGGGGCGCGAGAGCTGAGCAGTTCTTC.